A selection of T cell receptor beta chains follows, all from one sample in a study of blood T cells in healthy people across ages. Using its own MiXCR run on the 5' RACE reads, TCRdb lists one record per CDR3 protein. The table records about 1.1 million distinct CDR3 sequences, around two fifths of them present only once. The sequenced sample was blood. The receptors derive from a man aged 18 to 30 in good health. CDR3s include the opening cysteine and the closing phenylalanine or tryptophan. The D gene is left open where the match is weak. Clone size is shown for a subset of rows, as once, few, many or a class of expanded clone.

d_gene	v_gene	j_gene	abundance	len	CDR3aa	CDR3nt
-	TRBV7-3	TRBJ2-5	-	15	CASSPLGGTQETQYF	TGTGCCAGCAGCCCCTTGGGGGGGACACAAGAGACCCAGTACTTC
-	TRBV4-3	TRBJ2-3	-	15	CTSSHRTGSTDTQYF	TGCACCAGCAGCCATCGAACCGGGAGCACAGATACGCAGTATTTT
-	TRBV29-1	TRBJ1-2	few	15	CSVEDRPMRSHGYTF	TGCAGCGTTGAAGATAGGCCCATGAGGTCGCATGGCTACACCTTC
-	TRBV20-1	TRBJ2-3	-	18	CSASSGGPRSRRTDTQYF	TGCAGTGCTAGTTCCGGGGGCCCTCGGAGCCGACGCACAGATACGCAGTATTTT
TRBD2	TRBV12-3/TRBV12-4	TRBJ2-2	-	14	CASSVSSSGGELFF	TGTGCCAGCAGTGTATCGAGTAGCGGGGGGGAGCTGTTTTTT
TRBD1	TRBV28	TRBJ1-1	-	16	CASRSGRQGAFTEAFF	TGTGCCAGCAGATCAGGACGACAGGGGGCGTTCACTGAAGCTTTCTTT
-	TRBV6-2/TRBV6-3	TRBJ2-5	-	14	CAISPMGWQETQYF	TGTGCCATTTCCCCAATGGGGTGGCAAGAGACCCAGTACTTC
TRBD1	TRBV7-9	TRBJ1-1	-	14	CASSSGTGVAEAFF	TGTGCCAGCAGCTCAGGGACAGGGGTGGCTGAAGCTTTCTTT
-	TRBV12-5	TRBJ1-2	few	14	CASGLFRVNYGYTF	TGTGCTAGTGGTTTGTTCAGGGTAAACTATGGCTACACCTTC
-	TRBV3-1	TRBJ2-5	-	14	CASSQGLNQETQYF	TGTGCCAGCAGCCAAGGCCTCAATCAAGAGACCCAGTACTTC